Listed below are T cell receptor beta chains from one sample, sequenced in a study of T cells in Graves' hyperthyroidism and ophthalmopathy. One entry per CDR3 protein results from TCRdb running MiXCR on the multiplex PCR reads. Of a few hundred thousand distinct CDR3 sequences listed, about 18% are singletons. Material: blood. The receptors derive from a woman in her fifties or sixties with Graves' hyperthyroidism. Both conserved end residues are part of each CDR3. Fields, in order: D gene, V gene, J gene, CDR3 length, clone size, CDR3 protein, CDR3 DNA. The D gene is left open where the match is weak. The size of a clone is reported for some rows only, either as once, few or many, or as a class for expanded clones.

>NA|TRBV12-3/TRBV12-4|TRBJ2-3|18|many
CASSSDYPGPARQGTQYF
TGTGCCAGCAGTTCCGATTATCCGGGACCAGCGAGGCAGGGTACGCAGTATTTT
>TRBD1|TRBV19|TRBJ2-2|15|few
CASSILDRTTGELFF
TGTGCCAGTAGTATTTTGGACAGGACTACCGGGGAGCTGTTTTTT
>TRBD2|TRBV7-9|TRBJ2-1|12|NA
CASSRGVVEQFF
TGTGCCAGCAGCCGGGGGGTGGTTGAGCAGTTCTTC
>NA|TRBV27|TRBJ2-7|16|NA
CASSFVPGAGSYEQYF
TGTGCCAGCAGTTTTGTCCCGGGAGCTGGTTCTTACGAGCAGTACTTC
>TRBD2|TRBV19|TRBJ2-7|14|NA
CASKPGLYYNEQYF
TGTGCCAGTAAACCGGGACTATACTACAATGAGCAGTACTTC
>NA|TRBV7-6|TRBJ2-1|13|many
CASSLAGENEQFF
TGTGCCAGCAGCTTAGCGGGGGAGAATGAGCAGTTCTTC
>NA|TRBV9|TRBJ1-3|15|few
CASSAGIQNGNTIYF
TGTGCCAGCAGCGCCGGGATACAGAATGGAAACACCATATATTTT
>TRBD2|TRBV12-3/TRBV12-4|TRBJ2-5|16|many
CASSYPGLAGGETQYF
TGTGCCAGCAGTTACCCTGGGCTAGCGGGAGGAGAGACCCAGTACTTC
>NA|TRBV5-1|TRBJ2-5|14|NA
CASSLVPSEETQYF
TGCGCCAGCAGCTTGGTGCCCAGTGAAGAGACCCAGTACTTC
>NA|TRBV9|TRBJ2-1|14|few
CASSVEARGDEQFF
TGTGCCAGCAGCGTAGAGGCTAGGGGTGATGAGCAGTTCTTC
>NA|TRBV12-5|TRBJ2-3|14|many
CASGLGLGADTQYF
TGTGCTAGTGGTTTGGGCCTTGGGGCAGATACGCAGTATTTT
>NA|TRBV12-3/TRBV12-4|TRBJ1-4|15|few
CASSLARGLDEKLFF
TGTGCCAGCAGTTTAGCGCGGGGGCTTGATGAAAAACTGTTTTTT
>NA|TRBV5-1|TRBJ2-7|12|many
CASRSNGEEQYF
TGCGCCAGCAGATCAAACGGGGAGGAGCAGTACTTC
>TRBD2|TRBV5-1|TRBJ2-3|16|NA
CASSSLSGGAGDTQYF
TGCGCCAGCAGTTCCCTTAGCGGGGGGGCCGGAGATACGCAGTATTTT
>NA|TRBV12-3/TRBV12-4|TRBJ1-5|14|many
CASSFGQKGQPQHF
TGTGCCAGCAGTTTCGGGCAGAAGGGTCAGCCCCAGCATTTT
>NA|TRBV7-6|TRBJ1-5|16|many
CASSLAPLGGGQPQHF
TGTGCCAGCAGCTTAGCACCTCTCGGGGGCGGGCAGCCCCAGCATTTT
>NA|TRBV7-3|TRBJ1-4|17|NA
CASSFLGRTNSNEKLFF
TGTGCCAGCAGCTTTTTAGGCAGGACGAACAGTAATGAAAAACTGTTTTTT
>TRBD2|TRBV27|TRBJ2-3|17|few
CASSSLGTSGKRDTQYF
TGTGCCAGCAGTTCGTTGGGGACTAGCGGGAAAAGAGATACGCAGTATTTT
>NA|TRBV7-6|TRBJ2-3|19|NA
CASSLVAGFSTGNTDTQYF
TGTGCCAGCAGCTTAGTCGCCGGGTTTTCAACGGGTAACACAGATACGCAGTATTTT
>NA|TRBV5-1|TRBJ1-2|13|NA
CASSLADRNGYTF
TGCGCCAGCAGCTTGGCAGATCGAAATGGCTACACCTTC
>TRBD2|TRBV6-2/TRBV6-3|TRBJ2-7|16|NA
CASRGLAGGLYDEQYF
TGTGCCAGCCGAGGACTAGCGGGAGGACTCTACGATGAGCAGTACTTC
>TRBD2|TRBV4-2|TRBJ2-1|17|NA
CASSPLAGGGAYNEQFF
TGTGCCAGCAGCCCCTTAGCGGGAGGGGGGGCTTACAATGAGCAGTTCTTC
>TRBD1|TRBV15|TRBJ2-7|16|NA
CATSDPMTGGVGKQYF
TGTGCCACCAGCGACCCTATGACAGGGGGAGTTGGCAAGCAGTACTTC
>NA|TRBV6-2/TRBV6-3|TRBJ1-1|14|few
CATILQRGSTEAFF
TGTGCCACCATCCTTCAACGGGGTAGCACTGAAGCTTTCTTT
>NA|TRBV7-2|TRBJ2-3|14|many
CASSLLLDGDTQYF
TGTGCCAGCAGCTTACTTCTAGACGGAGATACGCAGTATTTT
>NA|TRBV7-6|TRBJ2-1|14|many
CASSPYQGWDEQFF
TGTGCCAGCAGCCCATACCAGGGTTGGGATGAGCAGTTCTTC